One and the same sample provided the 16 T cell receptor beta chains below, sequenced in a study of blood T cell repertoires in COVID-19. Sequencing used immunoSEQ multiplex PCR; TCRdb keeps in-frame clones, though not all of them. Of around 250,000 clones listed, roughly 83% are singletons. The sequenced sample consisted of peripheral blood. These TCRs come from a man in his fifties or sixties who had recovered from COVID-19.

This chain's CDR3 is CASRLTGEPSPLHF. The CDR3 DNA is TGTGCCAGCAGGTTGACAGGAGAGCCCTCACCCCTCCACTTT. This chain uses TRBV6-1 with TRBJ1-6; the D gene is possibly TRBD1 (6 bases). CDR3 length: 14 amino acids. With 6 bases removed from V and 10 bases from J, the gap between germline ends came to 16 bases. The germline V gene encodes CDR1 MNHNS and CDR2 SASEGT.

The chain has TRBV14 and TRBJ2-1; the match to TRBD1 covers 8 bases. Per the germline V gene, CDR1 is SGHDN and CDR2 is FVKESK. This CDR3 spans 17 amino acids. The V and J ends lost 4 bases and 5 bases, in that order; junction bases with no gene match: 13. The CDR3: CASSRSRVQGAHNEQFF. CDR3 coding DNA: TGTGCCAGCAGCCGTAGTAGGGTGCAGGGGGCTCACAATGAGCAGTTCTTC.

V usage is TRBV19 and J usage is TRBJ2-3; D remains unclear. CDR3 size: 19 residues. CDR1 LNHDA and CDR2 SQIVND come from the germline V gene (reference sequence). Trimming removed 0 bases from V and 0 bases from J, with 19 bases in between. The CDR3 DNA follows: TGTGCCAGTAGTATAGATTCGAGTCTTACGAGGCCTAGCACAGATACGCAGTATTTT. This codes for CASSIDSSLTRPSTDTQYF.

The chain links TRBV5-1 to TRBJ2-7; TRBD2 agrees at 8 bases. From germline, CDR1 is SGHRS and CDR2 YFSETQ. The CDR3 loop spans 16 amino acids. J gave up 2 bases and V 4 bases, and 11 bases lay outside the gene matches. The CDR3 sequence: CASSPEGAGGTYEQYF. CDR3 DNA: TGCGCCAGCAGCCCGGAGGGTGCGGGAGGCACCTACGAGCAGTACTTC.

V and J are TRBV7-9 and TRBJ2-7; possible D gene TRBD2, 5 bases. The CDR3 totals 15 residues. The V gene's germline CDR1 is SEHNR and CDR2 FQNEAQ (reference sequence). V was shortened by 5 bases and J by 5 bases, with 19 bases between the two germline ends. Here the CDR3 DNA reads TGTGCCAGCAGCCTCAGGACGACTACGTTCCACGAGCAGTACTTC. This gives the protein CASSLRTTTFHEQYF.

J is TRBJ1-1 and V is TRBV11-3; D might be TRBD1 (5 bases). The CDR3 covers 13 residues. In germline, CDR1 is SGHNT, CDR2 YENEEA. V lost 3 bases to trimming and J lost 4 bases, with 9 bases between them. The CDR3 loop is CASSLRGGTEAFF. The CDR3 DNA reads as TGTGCCAGCAGCTTGCGGGGGGGCACTGAAGCTTTCTTT.

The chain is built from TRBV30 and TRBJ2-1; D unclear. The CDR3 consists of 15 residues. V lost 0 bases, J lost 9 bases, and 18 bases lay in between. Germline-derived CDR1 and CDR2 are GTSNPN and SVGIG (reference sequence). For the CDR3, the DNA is TGTGCCTGGAGTGTACGAGGTACACGACCCACTGAGCAGTTCTTC. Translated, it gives CAWSVRGTRPTEQFF.

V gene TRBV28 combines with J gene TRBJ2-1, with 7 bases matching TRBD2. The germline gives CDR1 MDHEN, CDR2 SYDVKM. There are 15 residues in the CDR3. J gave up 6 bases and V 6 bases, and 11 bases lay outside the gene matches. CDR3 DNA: TGTGCCAGCAGCTTCGAGGGGAGGGGAGGCAATGAGCAGTTCTTC. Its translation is CASSFEGRGGNEQFF.

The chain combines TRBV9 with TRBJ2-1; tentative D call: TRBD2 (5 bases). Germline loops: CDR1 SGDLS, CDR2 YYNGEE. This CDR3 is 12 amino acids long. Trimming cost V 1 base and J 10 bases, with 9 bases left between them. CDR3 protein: CASSVYRGEQFF. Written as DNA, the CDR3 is TGTGCCAGCAGCGTATACCGAGGGGAGCAGTTCTTC.

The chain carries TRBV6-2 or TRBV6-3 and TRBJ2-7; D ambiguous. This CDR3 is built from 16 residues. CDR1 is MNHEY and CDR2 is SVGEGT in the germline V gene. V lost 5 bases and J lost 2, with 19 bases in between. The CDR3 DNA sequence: TGTGCCAGCAGTCCCTCACGGGTCCTCATGACCTACGAGCAGTACTTC. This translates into CASSPSRVLMTYEQYF.

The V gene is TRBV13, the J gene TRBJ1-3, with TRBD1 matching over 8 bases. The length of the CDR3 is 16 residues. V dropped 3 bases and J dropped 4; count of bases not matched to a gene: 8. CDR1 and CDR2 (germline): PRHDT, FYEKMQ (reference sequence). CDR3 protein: CASSLRRTGIGNTIYF. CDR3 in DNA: TGTGCCAGCAGCTTGCGCCGGACAGGGATCGGAAACACCATATATTTT.

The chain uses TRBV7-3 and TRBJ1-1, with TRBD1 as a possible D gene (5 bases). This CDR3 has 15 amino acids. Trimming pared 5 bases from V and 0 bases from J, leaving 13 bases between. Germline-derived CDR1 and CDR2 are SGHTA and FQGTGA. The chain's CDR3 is CASSQTRVLNTEAFF. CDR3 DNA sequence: TGTGCCAGCAGCCAGACCAGGGTCCTGAACACTGAAGCTTTCTTT.

CDR3 sequence: CASRDRDNDYGYTF. The CDR3, as DNA: TGTGCCAGCAGGGACAGGGATAATGACTATGGCTACACCTTC. V is TRBV7-9 and J is TRBJ1-2, with TRBD1 matching 8 bases. Losses at the gene ends were 6 bases for V and 3 bases for J; bases not matched to a gene: 6. The germline V gene encodes CDR1 SEHNR and CDR2 FQNEAQ (reference sequence). The CDR3 is 14 amino acids.

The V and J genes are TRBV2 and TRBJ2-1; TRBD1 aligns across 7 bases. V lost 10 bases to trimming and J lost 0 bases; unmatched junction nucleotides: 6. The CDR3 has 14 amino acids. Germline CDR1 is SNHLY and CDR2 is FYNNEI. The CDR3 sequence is CANKDRFSYNEQFF. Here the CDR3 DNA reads TGTGCCAACAAGGACAGGTTCTCCTACAATGAGCAGTTCTTC.

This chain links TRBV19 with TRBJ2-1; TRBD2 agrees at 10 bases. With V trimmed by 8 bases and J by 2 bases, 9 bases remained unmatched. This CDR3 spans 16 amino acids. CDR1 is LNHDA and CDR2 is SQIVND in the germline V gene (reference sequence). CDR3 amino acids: CASALAGLATYNEQFF. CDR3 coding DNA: TGTGCCAGTGCCCTAGCGGGACTAGCGACCTACAATGAGCAGTTCTTC.

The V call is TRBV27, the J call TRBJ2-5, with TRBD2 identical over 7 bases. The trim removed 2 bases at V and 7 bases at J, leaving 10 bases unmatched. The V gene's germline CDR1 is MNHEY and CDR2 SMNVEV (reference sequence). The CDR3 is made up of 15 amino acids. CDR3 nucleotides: TGTGCCAGCAGTTTAGTACCGGGAGGCTCGGGGACCCAGTACTTC. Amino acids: CASSLVPGGSGTQYF.